The 27 T cell receptor beta chains presented below share a single source sample, sequenced in a study of T cell repertoires in ileal Crohn's disease. Assay used: immunoSEQ multiplex PCR; TCRdb lists only in-frame clones, some missing. The sample yields about 390 clones, 65% to 70% seen once. Lamina propria lymphocytes from surgical specimens were isolated on a density gradient before sorting. Sequencing used CD8+ T cells sorted from the ileum. The receptors derive from an adult with Crohn's disease.

V usage is TRBV7-9 and J usage is TRBJ1-1; the D is unclear. Germline-derived CDR1 and CDR2 are SEHNR and FQNEAQ (reference sequence). Trimming shortened V by 5 bases and J by 2 bases, and 12 bases separated the two germline ends. The CDR3 runs 14 residues. As DNA, the CDR3 is TGTGCCAGCAGCCTCAACGGAGGAAACACTGAAGCTTTCTTT. It is translated as CASSLNGGNTEAFF.

The gene calls are TRBV6-5 and TRBJ2-5; 8 bases are shared with TRBD1. Germline-derived CDR1 and CDR2 are MNHEY and SVGAGI. Losses at the gene ends were 8 bases for V and 4 bases for J; bases not matched to a gene: 12. This CDR3 comprises 15 residues. CDR3 sequence: CASAQRQGIRETQYF. CDR3 DNA sequence: TGTGCCAGCGCCCAAAGACAGGGGATCCGAGAGACCCAGTACTTC.

The rearrangement joins TRBV7-3 to TRBJ2-5; 10 nucleotides match TRBD2. Germline values: CDR1 SGHTA, CDR2 FQGTGA. V trimming: 5 bases; J trimming: 4 bases; junction bases outside the gene matches: 10. This CDR3 contains 16 residues. The CDR3 is CASSPWGAGGGETQYF. Here the CDR3 DNA reads TGTGCCAGCAGCCCCTGGGGAGCGGGGGGGGGAGAGACCCAGTACTTC.

Comment on this clone: The junction and the germline gene differ at one end; a read error may be behind it. The same CDR3 can be traced to other DNA sequences in this sample. Here the CDR3 reads CASSFRDITEAFF. CDR3 bases: TGCGCCAGCAGCTTCCGGGACATCACTGAGGCTTTCTTT. The chain carries TRBV5-1 and TRBJ1-1; possibly TRBD1 for D (6 bases). Germline V lookup: CDR1 SGHRS, CDR2 YFSETQ. The CDR3 is made up of 13 amino acids. Looking up the rest from reference TRBV5-1 and TRBJ1-1 gives the full variable domain: KAGVTQTPRYLIKTRGQQVTLSCSPISGHRSVSWYQQTPGQGLQFLFEYFSETQRNKGNFPGRFSGRQFSNSRSEMNVSTLELGDSALYLCASSFRDITEAFFGQGTRLTVV.

The chain combines TRBV2 with TRBJ2-1; no firm D call. The CDR3 is 12 residues long. V lost 6 bases to trimming and J lost 9 bases, with 12 bases between them. Per germline, CDR1 SNHLY and CDR2 FYNNEI. DNA for the CDR3: TGTGCCAGCAGACTCAGACACCCTGAGCAGTTCTTC. Its translation: CASRLRHPEQFF.

J is TRBJ1-2 and V is TRBV28, with 11 nucleotides matching TRBD1. The CDR3 totals 14 residues. Germline-derived CDR1 and CDR2 are MDHEN and SYDVKM. The J segment lost 8 bases and the V segment lost 10 bases, leaving 12 bases of the junction unmatched. The CDR3 reads CATTTPDRGRGYTF. CDR3 bases: TGTGCCACTACGACACCGGACAGGGGGCGAGGCTACACCTTC.

The chain recombines TRBV6-1 with TRBJ1-4; TRBD1 is a possible D gene (5 bases). The CDR3 covers 16 residues. Germline V gene data show CDR1 as MNHNS and CDR2 as SASEGT. Trimming took off 1 base at V and 0 bases at J, with 9 bases between the two ends. CDR3 sequence reads: CASSEDGASTNEKLFF. The CDR3, as DNA: TGTGCCAGCAGTGAAGATGGGGCCTCAACTAATGAAAAACTGTTTTTT.

J is TRBJ2-5 and V is TRBV27; perhaps TRBD2 as D (6 bases). V was pared by 6 bases and J by 3 bases, with 14 bases between. This CDR3 contains 14 residues. Germline V gene data show CDR1 as MNHEY and CDR2 as SMNVEV (reference sequence). The chain's CDR3 is CASRLIGTEETQYF. CDR3 coding DNA: TGTGCCAGCAGGCTGATAGGGACTGAAGAGACCCAGTACTTC.

This clone was observed a single time. V usage is TRBV10-2 and J usage is TRBJ1-1; 7 positions match TRBD1. The CDR3 is made up of 11 amino acids. J was trimmed by 11 bases and V by 8 bases; bases with no gene match: 8. Germline V lookup: CDR1 WSHSY, CDR2 SAAADI. CDR3 region: CASPRQGVAFF. CDR3 coding DNA: TGCGCCAGCCCTCGGCAGGGGGTTGCTTTCTTT.

The chain recombines TRBV6-6 with TRBJ2-7; D is uncertain. Deletions cut 2 bases from V and 3 bases from J, with 5 bases between. Germline lookup yields CDR1 MNHNY and CDR2 SVGAGI (reference sequence). The CDR3 consists of 12 residues. CDR3 DNA: TGTGCCAGCAGTTACACGGGCTACGAGCAGTACTTC. This codes for CASSYTGYEQYF.

CDR3 DNA sequence: TGTGCCAGCAGCCTTGACAGCTCTGGAAACACCATATATTTT. Translating it yields CASSLDSSGNTIYF. The V gene is TRBV7-9, the J gene TRBJ1-3, with D possibly matching TRBD1 (5 bases). Germline loops: CDR1 SEHNR, CDR2 FQNEAQ (reference sequence). V lost 5 bases and J lost 0, with 8 bases in between. This CDR3 has 14 amino acids.

CDR3 loop: CASSPLDRAYEQYF. In DNA, the CDR3 is TGTGCCAGCAGCCCCCTGGACAGGGCATACGAGCAGTACTTC. The rearrangement uses TRBV9 and TRBJ2-7; TRBD1 aligns across 8 bases. Germline V gene data show CDR1 as SGDLS and CDR2 as YYNGEE. CDR3 size: 14 residues. J gave up 4 bases and V 4 bases, and 7 bases lay outside the gene matches.

The rearrangement joins TRBV5-1 to TRBJ1-2; 8 nucleotides agree with TRBD1. CDR3 length equals 15 residues. Germline V gives CDR1 SGHRS, CDR2 YFSETQ. Germline trimming cut 0 bases from V and 5 bases from J; bases unmatched to any gene: 6. CDR3 protein: CASSLARGRVYGYTF. The CDR3 DNA follows: TGCGCCAGCAGCTTGGCCAGGGGGCGAGTATATGGCTACACCTTC.

Here the CDR3 DNA reads TGTGCCAGCAGTGATGGACAGGGGGAGGCAGATACGCAGTATTTT. It specifies CASSDGQGEADTQYF. The chain couples TRBV6-4 to TRBJ2-3, with 10 bases identical to TRBD1. The junction had 4 bases not matched to a gene; V was cut back by 3 bases and J by 4 bases. The CDR3 has 15 amino acids. The V gene's germline CDR1 is MRHNA and CDR2 SNTAGT.

The chain links TRBV27 to TRBJ2-1; 10 nucleotides line up with TRBD2. This CDR3 is 15 amino acids long. The germline V gene encodes CDR1 MNHEY and CDR2 SMNVEV (reference sequence). Unmatched junction bases numbered 2, after V lost 5 bases and J lost 1 base. CDR3 sequence (DNA): TGTGCCAGCAGTCAGACTAGCGGGTCCTACAATGAGCAGTTCTTC. Amino acid sequence: CASSQTSGSYNEQFF.

V gene TRBV27 combines with J gene TRBJ1-1; D gene uncertain. Germline V gives CDR1 MNHEY, CDR2 SMNVEV (reference sequence). V lost 6 bases, J lost 3 bases, and 17 bases lay in between. CDR3 length: 15 amino acids. CDR3: CASRERRGSDTEAFF. The DNA of the CDR3 is TGTGCCAGCAGAGAACGACGGGGTTCGGACACTGAAGCTTTCTTT.

The chain uses TRBV6-6 and TRBJ1-1, with 7 bases lining up with TRBD1. V was pared by 3 bases and J by 3 bases, with 10 bases of the junction left unmatched. CDR3 length equals 16 residues. Germline loops: CDR1 MNHNY, CDR2 SVGAGI (reference sequence). This CDR3 is CASSYWPDRVDTEAFF. The CDR3, as DNA: TGTGCCAGCAGTTATTGGCCTGACAGGGTGGACACTGAAGCTTTCTTT.

The rearrangement joins TRBV27 to TRBJ1-2; D is unresolved. Germline CDR1 and CDR2: MNHEY and SMNVEV (reference sequence). The CDR3 spans 13 residues. Trimming stripped 0 bases from V and 4 bases from J, with 6 bases between. This CDR3 reads CASSLSQSYGYTF. The CDR3 region has the DNA TGTGCCAGCAGTTTATCACAGAGCTATGGCTACACCTTC.

The chain recombines TRBV6-5 with TRBJ2-3; maybe TRBD2 (5 bases). Between the trimmed V and J ends, which lost 6 bases and 6 bases, there was a span of 19 bases. The CDR3 covers 15 residues. CDR1 is MNHEY, CDR2 SVGAGI, per germline. CDR3 residues: CASRDSELLLDTQYF. The CDR3 DNA sequence: TGTGCCAGCAGGGACTCGGAACTCCTCCTGGATACGCAGTATTTT.

The gene calls are TRBV18 and TRBJ2-3, with TRBD1 matching over 7 bases. V shed 4 bases and J 3 bases; nucleotides not matched to a gene: 7. The CDR3 extends over 15 amino acids. Germline V gene data show CDR1 as KGHSH and CDR2 as LQKENI. In DNA form, the CDR3 reads TGTGCCAGCTCACTAGAGGGGACAGAGACAGATACGCAGTATTTT. Residues: CASSLEGTETDTQYF.

The chain links TRBV7-9 to TRBJ2-3; D is possibly TRBD1 (5 bases). The CDR3 totals 16 residues. Deletions cut 4 bases from V and 0 bases from J, with 14 bases between. Germline lookup yields CDR1 SEHNR and CDR2 FQNEAQ (reference sequence). Here the CDR3 reads CASSSDQGSSTDTQYF. DNA for the CDR3: TGTGCCAGCAGCTCCGATCAGGGATCTAGCACAGATACGCAGTATTTT.

This chain connects TRBV25-1 to TRBJ2-3; 9 nucleotides line up with TRBD2. The length of the CDR3 is 15 residues. CDR1 is MGHDK and CDR2 is SYGVNS in the germline V gene. The trim removed 5 bases at V and 0 bases at J, leaving 3 bases unmatched. CDR3 sequence reads: CASSLLAGSTDTQYF. CDR3 sequence (DNA): TGTGCCAGCAGTCTTCTAGCGGGGAGCACAGATACGCAGTATTTT.

This chain uses TRBV19 with TRBJ2-1, with unresolved D. From germline, CDR1 is LNHDA and CDR2 SQIVND (reference sequence). This CDR3 has 13 residues. Trimming cost V 5 bases and J 8 bases, with 13 bases left between them. CDR3 region: CASSVQLGYEQFF. The DNA of the CDR3 is TGTGCCAGTAGTGTTCAGCTAGGTTATGAGCAGTTCTTC.

The genes are TRBV12-5 and TRBJ2-7, with TRBD1 identical over 8 bases. The J segment lost 7 bases and the V segment lost 2 bases, leaving 10 bases of the junction unmatched. The germline CDR1 and CDR2 sequences are LGHNT and FRNRAP. This CDR3 contains 15 residues. DNA for the CDR3: TGTGCTAGTGGTTTGATGGGGACAGGCAACGGGGAGCAGTACTTC. It codes for CASGLMGTGNGEQYF.

This rearrangement joins TRBV13 to TRBJ2-3; D might be TRBD1 (5 bases). The CDR3 extends over 15 amino acids. Per the germline V gene, CDR1 is PRHDT and CDR2 is FYEKMQ (reference sequence). Trimming shortened V by 4 bases and J by 5 bases, and 16 bases separated the two germline ends. As DNA, the CDR3 is TGTGCCAGCAGCTCCAAGGGGCCCCAGGAAGATACGCAGTATTTT. Its translation: CASSSKGPQEDTQYF.

The chain uses TRBV5-1 and TRBJ1-3; D gene ambiguous. CDR3 size: 16 residues. Looked up from germline, CDR1 is SGHRS and CDR2 is YFSETQ. The V and J ends lost 1 base and 0 bases respectively, with 11 bases between them. Here the CDR3 reads CASSLKQAGSGNTIYF. The CDR3 DNA reads TGCGCCAGCAGCTTGAAGCAGGCGGGCTCTGGAAACACCATATATTTT.

The V and J genes are TRBV27 and TRBJ2-7; perhaps TRBD2 as D (6 bases). Trimming left V 6 bases short and J 6 bases short, with 15 bases between. The germline CDR1 and CDR2 sequences are MNHEY and SMNVEV (reference sequence). CDR3 size: 13 residues. This CDR3 reads CASRIQVGGEQYF. DNA of the CDR3: TGTGCCAGCAGGATACAGGTGGGGGGCGAGCAGTACTTC.